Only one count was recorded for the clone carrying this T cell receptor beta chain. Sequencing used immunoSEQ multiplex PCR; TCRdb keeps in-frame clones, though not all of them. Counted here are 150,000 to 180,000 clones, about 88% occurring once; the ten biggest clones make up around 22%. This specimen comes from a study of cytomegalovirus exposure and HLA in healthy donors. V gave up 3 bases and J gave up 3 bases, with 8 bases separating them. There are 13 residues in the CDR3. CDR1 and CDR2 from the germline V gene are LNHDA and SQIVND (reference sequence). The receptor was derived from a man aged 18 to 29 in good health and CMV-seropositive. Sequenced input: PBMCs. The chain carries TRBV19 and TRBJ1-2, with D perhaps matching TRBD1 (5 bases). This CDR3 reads CASSMETDYGYTF. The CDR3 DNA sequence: TGTGCCAGTAGTATGGAGACAGACTATGGCTACACCTTC.